This T cell receptor (beta chain) was retrieved from a study of cytomegalovirus exposure and HLA in healthy donors. Whole-study context: Tens of millions of unique TCRs, all from HLA-typed donors, were included in an early release of the data.

Study outcomes and limitations: Approximately 160 TCR beta chains were listed as cytomegalovirus-associated. Versus the approximately 700-donor mean, an Asian-associated ancestry cluster reportedly showed fewer N-insertions in a later analysis. Some V segments, including TRBV6-2 and TRBV6-3, were excluded as indistinguishable.

The germline V gene has CDR1 SQVTM and CDR2 ANQGSEA. V was pared by 8 bases and J by 3 bases, with 15 bases between. The CDR3 has 13 residues. Primers for the PCR totalled 60 Vbeta and 13 Jbeta. The method was immunoSEQ multiplex PCR; TCRdb's version includes in-frame clones alone and lacks a portion of them. The sample lists 200,000 to 300,000 clones, about 88% occurring once. About this clone: Its cognate antigen is unknown.

This TCR was recovered from a girl aged 2-9 years in good health and CMV-seronegative. The V gene is TRBV29-1, the J gene TRBJ2-3; D gene ambiguous. The sample consisted of PBMCs. The CDR3 nucleotides read TGCAGCTTGACGAGCATCGGGACAGATACGCAGTATTTT. Protein product: CSLTSIGTDTQYF.